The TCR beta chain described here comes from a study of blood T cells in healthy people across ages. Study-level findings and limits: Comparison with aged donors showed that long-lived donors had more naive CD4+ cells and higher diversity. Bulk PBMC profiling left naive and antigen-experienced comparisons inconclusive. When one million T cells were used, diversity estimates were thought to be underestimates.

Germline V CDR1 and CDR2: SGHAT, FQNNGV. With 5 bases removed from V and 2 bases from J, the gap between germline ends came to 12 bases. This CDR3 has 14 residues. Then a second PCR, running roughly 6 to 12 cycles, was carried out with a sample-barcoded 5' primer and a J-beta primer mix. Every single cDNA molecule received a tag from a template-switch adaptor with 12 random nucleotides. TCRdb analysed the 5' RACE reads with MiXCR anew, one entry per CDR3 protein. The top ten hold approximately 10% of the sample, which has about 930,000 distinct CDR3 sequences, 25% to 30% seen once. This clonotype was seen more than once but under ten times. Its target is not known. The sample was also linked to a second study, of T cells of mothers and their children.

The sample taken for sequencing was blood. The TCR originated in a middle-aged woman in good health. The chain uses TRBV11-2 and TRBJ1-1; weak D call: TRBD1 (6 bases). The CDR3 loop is CASSPGARNTEAFF. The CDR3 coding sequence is TGTGCCAGCAGCCCAGGGGCCAGAAACACTGAAGCTTTCTTT.